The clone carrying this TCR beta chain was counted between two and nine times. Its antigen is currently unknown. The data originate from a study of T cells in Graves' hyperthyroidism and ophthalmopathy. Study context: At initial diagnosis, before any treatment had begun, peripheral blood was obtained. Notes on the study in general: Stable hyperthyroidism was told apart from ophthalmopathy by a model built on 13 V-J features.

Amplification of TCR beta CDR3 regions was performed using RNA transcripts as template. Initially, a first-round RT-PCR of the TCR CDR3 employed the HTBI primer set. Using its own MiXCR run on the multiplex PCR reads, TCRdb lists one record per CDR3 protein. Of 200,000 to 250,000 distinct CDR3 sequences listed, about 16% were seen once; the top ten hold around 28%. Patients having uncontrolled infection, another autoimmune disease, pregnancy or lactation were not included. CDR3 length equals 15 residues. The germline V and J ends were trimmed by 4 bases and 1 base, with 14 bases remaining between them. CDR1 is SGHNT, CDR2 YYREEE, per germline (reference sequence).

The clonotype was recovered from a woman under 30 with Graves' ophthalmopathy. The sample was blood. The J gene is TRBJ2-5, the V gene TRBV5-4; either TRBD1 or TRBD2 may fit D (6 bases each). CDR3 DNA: TGTGCCAGCAGCCCCGGAGGGGGACTCCAAGAGACCCAGTACTTC. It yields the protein CASSPGGGLQETQYF.